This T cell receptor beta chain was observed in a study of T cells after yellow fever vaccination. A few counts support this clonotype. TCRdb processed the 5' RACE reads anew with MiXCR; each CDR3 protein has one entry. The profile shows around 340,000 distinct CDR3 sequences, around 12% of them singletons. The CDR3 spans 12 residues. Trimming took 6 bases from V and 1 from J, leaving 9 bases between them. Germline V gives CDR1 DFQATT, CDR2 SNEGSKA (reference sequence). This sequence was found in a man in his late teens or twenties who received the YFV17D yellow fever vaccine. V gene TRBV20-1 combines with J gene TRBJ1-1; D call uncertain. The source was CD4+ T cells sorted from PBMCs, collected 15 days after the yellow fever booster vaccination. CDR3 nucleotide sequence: TGCAGTGCCGCGCCAGGGAACACTGAAGCTTTCTTT. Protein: CSAAPGNTEAFF.